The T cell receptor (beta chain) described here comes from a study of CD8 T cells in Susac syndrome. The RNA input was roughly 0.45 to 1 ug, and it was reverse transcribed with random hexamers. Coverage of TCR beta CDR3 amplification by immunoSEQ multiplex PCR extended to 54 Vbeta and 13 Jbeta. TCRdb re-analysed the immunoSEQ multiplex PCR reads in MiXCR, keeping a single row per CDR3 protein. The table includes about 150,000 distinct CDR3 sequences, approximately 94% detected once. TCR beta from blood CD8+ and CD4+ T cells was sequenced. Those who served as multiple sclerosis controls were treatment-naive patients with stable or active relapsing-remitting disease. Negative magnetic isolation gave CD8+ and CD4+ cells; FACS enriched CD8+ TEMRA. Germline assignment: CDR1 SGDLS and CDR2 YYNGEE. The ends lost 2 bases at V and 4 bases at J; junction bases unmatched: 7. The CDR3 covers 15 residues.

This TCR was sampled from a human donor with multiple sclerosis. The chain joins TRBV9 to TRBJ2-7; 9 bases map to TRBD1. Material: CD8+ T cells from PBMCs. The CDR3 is CASSVGTGLTYEQYF. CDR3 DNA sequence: TGTGCCAGCAGCGTGGGGACAGGGCTTACTTACGAGCAGTACTTC.